Listed below are T cell receptor beta chains from one sample, sequenced in a study of blood T cell repertoires in COVID-19. Data came from immunoSEQ multiplex PCR; TCRdb stores just in-frame clones and leaves some out. The sample includes some 180,000 clones, more than 65% of them seen just once. Sequencing was carried out using peripheral blood. These receptors were taken from a man aged 65 to 79 with active or convalescent COVID-19. The CDR3 runs from the conserved cysteine through the conserved F or W. A D gene is named only where the DNA matches it firmly. Clone size, where shown, is once, few, many, or a class for clones that have expanded.

DNA,CDR3,D,size,V,J
TGTGCCAGCAGTTACATCAGCGGGAGGCACTCCTACGAGCAGTACTTC,CASSYISGRHSYEQYF,TRBD2,.,TRBV6-5,TRBJ2-7
TGTGCCAGCACTGGGACAGGGCGTCGTCAGCCCCAGCATTTT,CASTGTGRRQPQHF,TRBD1,.,TRBV2,TRBJ1-5
TGTGCCAGCAGCATACAGGGGTCGTACAATGAGCAGTTCTTC,CASSIQGSYNEQFF,TRBD1,.,TRBV11-2,TRBJ2-1
TGTGCCACCAGTGACCCCCACGGCCCTAGTTACGAGCAGTACTTC,CATSDPHGPSYEQYF,.,.,TRBV24-1,TRBJ2-7
TGTGCCACCAGCGCCCTTTTGGTAGCGGTTGGGGCCGGGGAGCTGTTTTTT,CATSALLVAVGAGELFF,.,few,TRBV15,TRBJ2-2
TGTGCCAGCAGCCAGAGGGTCATGGGCTACAATGAGCAGTTCTTC,CASSQRVMGYNEQFF,.,few,TRBV6-5,TRBJ2-1
TGTGCCAGCAAGACCGACAGGTACAATGAGCAGTTCTTC,CASKTDRYNEQFF,.,.,TRBV7-8,TRBJ2-1
TGTGCCAGCTCACCGGGGGCACTCATCTCTGGAAACACCATATATTTT,CASSPGALISGNTIYF,.,.,TRBV18,TRBJ1-3
TGTGCCAGCAGCGCGGGACAGGGACGGGACACCATATATTTT,CASSAGQGRDTIYF,TRBD1,.,TRBV7-2,TRBJ1-3
TGTGCCAGCAGGGCCGAGGCAGGGAACTATGGCTACACCTTC,CASRAEAGNYGYTF,.,.,TRBV6-5,TRBJ1-2
TGTGCCAGTAGTATCCAAAAGGGGGCCCACGAGCAGTACTTC,CASSIQKGAHEQYF,TRBD1,.,TRBV19,TRBJ2-7
TGTGCCAGCAGCCACGGTTCTAGCGGGGCGAACACCGGGGAGCTGTTTTTT,CASSHGSSGANTGELFF,TRBD2,.,TRBV3-1/TRBV3-2,TRBJ2-2
TGTGCCAGCAGGCCCCAGCGGAGCGGGACAGATACGCAGTATTTT,CASRPQRSGTDTQYF,.,.,TRBV6-5,TRBJ2-3
TGTGCCAGCAGTGAAGCAGGGACAGGGTCGTGGTTGAACACTGAAGCTTTCTTT,CASSEAGTGSWLNTEAFF,TRBD1,.,TRBV6-1,TRBJ1-1
TGTGCCAGTACCCCAACGAACACCGCATCCTACAATGAGCAGTTCTTC,CASTPTNTASYNEQFF,.,.,TRBV19,TRBJ2-1
TGTGCCAGCAGTTCCCCTTTGGGGAAGAAGAGACTAGTTGTGGAGACCCAGTACTTC,CASSSPLGKKRLVVETQYF,.,.,TRBV6-2/TRBV6-3,TRBJ2-5
TGCGCCAGCAGCTTGGACAGGGGAAGTCAGCCCCAGCATTTT,CASSLDRGSQPQHF,TRBD1,.,TRBV5-1,TRBJ1-5
TGTGCCAGCAGGCCTAGACAGGGGGCAAGCACTGAAGCTTTCTTT,CASRPRQGASTEAFF,TRBD1,.,TRBV2,TRBJ1-1
TGCGCCAGCAGCCCCGGACAGAATAACCATGGCTACACCTTC,CASSPGQNNHGYTF,.,.,TRBV5-1,TRBJ1-2
TGTGCCAGCAGCGGACGGACAGGGGAGACCCAGTACTTC,CASSGRTGETQYF,TRBD1,.,TRBV9,TRBJ2-5
TGTGCCACCAGCGGACAGGGCGGGTTGAGTGAGCAGTTCTTC,CATSGQGGLSEQFF,TRBD1,.,TRBV24-1,TRBJ2-1
TGCGCCAGCACGGAAAGCGTGAGCTCCTACAATGAGCAGTTCTTC,CASTESVSSYNEQFF,.,.,TRBV10-2,TRBJ2-1
TGTGCCAGCAGTCCAGGGGGCGGACAGCCCCAGCATTTT,CASSPGGGQPQHF,TRBD1,.,TRBV7-2,TRBJ1-5